This note documents a single T cell receptor (beta chain) sequence. The data belong to a study of T cell changes during pregnancy in multiple sclerosis. Unmatched junction bases numbered 1, after V lost 3 bases and J lost 1 base. This CDR3 is 16 amino acids long. Germline V gene sequence: CDR1 MNHNY, CDR2 SVGAGI (reference sequence). Only in-frame clones appear in the TCRdb table, and some are missing; sequencing was by immunoSEQ multiplex PCR. The data show 55,000 to 70,000 clones, roughly 90% seen once. This TCR came from a female donor with multiple sclerosis, enrolled in a pregnancy study. The chain employs TRBV6-6 and TRBJ2-3; 13 nucleotides line up with TRBD2. Material: peripheral blood, obtained after pregnancy. The CDR3 coding sequence is TGTGCCAGCAGTTATACTAGCGGGGGGGGCACAGATACGCAGTATTTT. Amino acid sequence: CASSYTSGGGTDTQYF.